This note documents a single TCR beta chain sequence. Germline-derived CDR1 and CDR2 are DFQATT and SNEGSKA (reference sequence). There are 15 residues in the CDR3. V was shortened by 0 bases and J by 1 base, with 9 bases between the two germline ends. The data were taken from a study of breast tumors, draining lymph nodes, adjacent tissues. TCRdb reprocessed the multiplex PCR reads via MiXCR and lists one record per CDR3 protein. Among around 12,000 distinct CDR3 sequences listed, under 80% were seen once. Sequencing was carried out using tumor-adjacent breast tissue. This TCR came from a female donor with breast cancer. Some clones in this sample may be carry-over from other donors' samples. This chain connects TRBV20-1 to TRBJ2-2; weak D call: TRBD2 (5 bases). The CDR3 is CSAREEGENTGELFF. The CDR3 DNA reads as TGCAGTGCTAGAGAAGAGGGAGAGAACACCGGGGAGCTGTTTTTT.